This is a list of T cell receptor beta chains from one sample in a study of blood T cell repertoires in COVID-19. Assay: immunoSEQ multiplex PCR; the TCRdb copy retains only in-frame clones and omits some. The sample records around 80,000 clones, around 81% being singletons. Sequencing input: peripheral blood. Every receptor here comes from a human donor in a cohort sampled during active COVID-19. CDR3s include the opening cysteine and the closing phenylalanine or tryptophan. The D gene is left open where the match is weak. Some rows have no size entry. The others give once, few or many, or a class for an expanded clone.

d_gene,v_gene,j_gene,abundance,CDR3aa,CDR3nt
.,TRBV2,TRBJ2-3,.,CASRVLSTDTQYF,TGTGCCAGCCGGGTTCTATCCACAGATACGCAGTATTTT
TRBD2,TRBV29-1,TRBJ2-5,.,CSVLTGGETQYF,TGCAGCGTTCTAACGGGGGGAGAGACCCAGTACTTC
TRBD1,TRBV28,TRBJ1-2,few,CASSLRDRALVNYGYTF,TGTGCCAGCAGTTTGCGGGACAGGGCCCTGGTTAACTATGGCTACACCTTC
.,TRBV12-5,TRBJ2-3,.,CASGLGTATDTQYF,TGTGCTAGTGGTTTAGGTACAGCCACAGATACGCAGTATTTT
TRBD1,TRBV6-5,TRBJ1-2,.,CASGPGQGYYGYTF,TGTGCCAGCGGGCCGGGACAGGGATACTATGGCTACACCTTC
.,TRBV7-8,TRBJ2-5,.,CASSLNEGRQETQYF,TGTGCCAGCAGCTTAAACGAGGGCAGGCAAGAGACCCAGTACTTC
TRBD1,TRBV5-4,TRBJ2-1,.,CASSLGGTGAHNEQFF,TGTGCCAGCAGCCTGGGTGGGACAGGGGCCCACAATGAGCAGTTCTTC
TRBD1,TRBV5-1,TRBJ1-3,.,CASSNAQGAPAGNTIYF,TGCGCCAGCAGCAACGCTCAGGGGGCCCCCGCTGGAAACACCATATATTTT
.,TRBV18,TRBJ1-6,.,CASSPPGGLNSPLHF,TGTGCCAGCTCACCACCAGGAGGGTTGAATTCACCCCTCCACTTT
TRBD2,TRBV7-3,TRBJ2-1,.,CASSSQTSGNEQFF,TGTGCCAGCAGCTCCCAGACTAGCGGCAATGAGCAGTTCTTC
TRBD1,TRBV28,TRBJ2-2,.,CASRPQGAKTGELFF,TGTGCCAGCAGGCCTCAGGGGGCGAAAACCGGGGAGCTGTTTTTT
.,TRBV2,TRBJ2-4,few,CASSEQGLIQYF,TGTGCCAGCAGTGAACAGGGGCTCATTCAGTACTTC
.,TRBV10-2,TRBJ1-1,.,CATLIHGSFEAFF,TGCGCCACTCTAATCCACGGTTCCTTTGAAGCTTTCTTT
.,TRBV27,TRBJ2-7,.,CASSFGPGGAYEQYF,.
.,TRBV5-4,TRBJ1-6,.,CASSPASSYNSPLHF,TGTGCCAGCAGTCCCGCTAGCTCCTATAATTCACCCCTCCACTTT